The present T cell receptor (beta chain) was sequenced within a study of blood T cell repertoires in COVID-19. The authors' processing: From reference gene primer amplification, estimates of nucleated cell counts were derived. Clones were read by immunoSEQ multiplex PCR, and TCRdb kept only the in-frame ones, dropping some. Clonal size and the V and J genes are those of that table, whereas D and trimming came from the DNA. The table shows 200,000 to 250,000 clones, with less than 90% occurring only once. Seattle participants joined during active infection and were tracked over time. The V and J ends lost 6 bases and 2 bases, in that order; junction bases with no gene match: 6. The length of the CDR3 is 14 residues. The germline V gene encodes CDR1 MNHEY and CDR2 SVGAGI.

The sample comprised peripheral blood. This chain uses TRBV6-5 with TRBJ1-2; 7 bases agree with TRBD1. The TCR comes from an elderly woman with COVID-19, enrolled during active disease. CDR3 residues: CASREGAGNYGYTF. The CDR3 DNA reads as TGTGCCAGCAGAGAGGGGGCGGGGAACTATGGCTACACCTTC.